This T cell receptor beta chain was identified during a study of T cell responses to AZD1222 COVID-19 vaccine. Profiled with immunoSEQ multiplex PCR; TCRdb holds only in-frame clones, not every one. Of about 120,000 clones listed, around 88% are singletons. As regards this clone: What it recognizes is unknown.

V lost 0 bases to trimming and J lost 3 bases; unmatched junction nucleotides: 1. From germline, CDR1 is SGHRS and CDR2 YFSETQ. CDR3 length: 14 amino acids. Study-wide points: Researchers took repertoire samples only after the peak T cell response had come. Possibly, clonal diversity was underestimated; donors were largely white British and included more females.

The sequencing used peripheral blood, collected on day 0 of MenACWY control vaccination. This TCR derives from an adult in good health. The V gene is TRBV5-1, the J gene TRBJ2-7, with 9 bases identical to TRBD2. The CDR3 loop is CASSLGLADYEQYF. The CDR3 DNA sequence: TGCGCCAGCAGCTTGGGACTAGCGGACTACGAGCAGTACTTC.